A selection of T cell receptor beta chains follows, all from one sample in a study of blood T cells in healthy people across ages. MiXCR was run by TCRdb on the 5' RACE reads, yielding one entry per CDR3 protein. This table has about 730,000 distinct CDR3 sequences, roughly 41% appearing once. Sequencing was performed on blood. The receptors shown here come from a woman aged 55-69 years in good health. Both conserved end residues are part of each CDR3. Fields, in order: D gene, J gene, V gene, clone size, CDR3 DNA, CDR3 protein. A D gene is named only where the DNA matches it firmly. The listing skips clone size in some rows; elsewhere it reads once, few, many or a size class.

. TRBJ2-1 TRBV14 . TGTGCCAGCAGCCAAATTTTGTACAGGACCAGCTCCTACAATGAGCAGTTCTTC CASSQILYRTSSYNEQFF
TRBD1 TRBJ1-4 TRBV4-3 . TGCGCCAGCAGCCAAGAAACAGGGGGCATCGAAAAACTGTTTTTT CASSQETGGIEKLFF
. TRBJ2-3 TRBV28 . TGTGCCAACAGTTTGAACAGGGGCACAGATACGCAGTATTTT CANSLNRGTDTQYF
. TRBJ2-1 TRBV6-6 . TGTGCCAGCAGTTACGGGGCTAGCCTAGGAAATGAGCAGTTCTTC CASSYGASLGNEQFF
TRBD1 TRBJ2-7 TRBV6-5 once TGTGCCAGCAGTCAGCCGGGACAGGGTTCCTACGAGCAGTACTTC CASSQPGQGSYEQYF
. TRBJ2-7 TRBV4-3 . TGCGCCAGCAGCCAGATACTAGCTGGTGAGCAGTACTTC CASSQILAGEQYF
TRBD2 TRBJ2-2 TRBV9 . TGTGCCAGCAGCGTAGCTGGGCGAGCGGGGTCCGGGGAGCTGTTTTTT CASSVAGRAGSGELFF
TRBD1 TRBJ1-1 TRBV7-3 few TGTGCCAGCAGCTCCTCGGGACAGGGAGACACTGAAGCTTTCTTT CASSSSGQGDTEAFF
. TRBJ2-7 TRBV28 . TGTGCCAGCAGTTGGATAGACTACGAGCAGTACTTC CASSWIDYEQYF
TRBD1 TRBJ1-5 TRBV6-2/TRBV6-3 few TGTGCCAGCAGGGACAGGGGCAATCAGCCCCAGCATTTT CASRDRGNQPQHF
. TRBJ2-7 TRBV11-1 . TGTGCCAGCAGTGAGTTCCGGGACGGGAGCTCCTACGAGCAGTACTTC CASSEFRDGSSYEQYF
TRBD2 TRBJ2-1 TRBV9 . TGTGCCAGCAGCGTAGGGCCTGGCGGGAGAACGAGTGAGCAGTTCTTC CASSVGPGGRTSEQFF
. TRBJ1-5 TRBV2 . TGTGCCAGCAGTACACAGGGTGGAAGCAATCAGCCCCAGCATTTT CASSTQGGSNQPQHF
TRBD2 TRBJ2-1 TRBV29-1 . TGCAGCGTTGAATGGCTAGCGGGGAGTTTGGGGCAGTTCTTC CSVEWLAGSLGQFF
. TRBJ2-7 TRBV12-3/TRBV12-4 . TGCGCCAGCAGTGTAGGCGGCCCCGGTCGCGAGCAGTACTTC CASSVGGPGREQYF
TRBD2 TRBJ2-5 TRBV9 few TGTGCCAGCAGCGTAGGTGCTAGCGGGGACCAAGAGACCCAGTACTTC CASSVGASGDQETQYF
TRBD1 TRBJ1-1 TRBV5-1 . TGCGCCAGCAGCGCGGGACAGGGCAGAACTGAAGCTTTCTTT CASSAGQGRTEAFF
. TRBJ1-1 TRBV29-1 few TGCAGCGTCCAAATGCGGGGGACTAGGAACACTGAAGCTTTCTTT CSVQMRGTRNTEAFF
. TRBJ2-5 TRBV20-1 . TGCAGTGCTAGACCGGTAGAGACCCAGTACTTC CSARPVETQYF
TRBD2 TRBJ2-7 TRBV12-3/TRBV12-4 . TGTGCCAGCAGCCGGGGGACTAGCGGGGCGACCTACGAGCAGTACTTC CASSRGTSGATYEQYF
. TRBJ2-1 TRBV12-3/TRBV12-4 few TGTGCCAGCAGTTTAAACATAGGGCCCCTCCATGAGCAGTTCTTC CASSLNIGPLHEQFF
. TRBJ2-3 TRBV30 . TGTGCCTGGAGTGGGGGTAGCACAGATACGCAGTATTTT CAWSGGSTDTQYF
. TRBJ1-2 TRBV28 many TGTGCCAGCAGTCCCGACGAGGGCTATGGCTACACCTTC CASSPDEGYGYTF
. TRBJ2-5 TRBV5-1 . TGCGCCAGCAGCCCGGCGGGACATACCCAAGAGACCCAGTACTTC CASSPAGHTQETQYF
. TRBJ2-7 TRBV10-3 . TGTGCCATCAGTGAGGGGGCAGGTCATATCCGAGCCTACGAGCAGTACTTC CAISEGAGHIRAYEQYF
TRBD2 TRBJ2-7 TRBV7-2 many TGTGCCAGCAGCTTAGCGCGGGGCGGGAGATCCTACGAGCAGTACTTC CASSLARGGRSYEQYF
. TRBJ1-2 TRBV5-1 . TGCGCCAGCAGAGACTCGGGCTATGGCTACACCTTC CASRDSGYGYTF
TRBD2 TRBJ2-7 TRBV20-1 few TGCAGTGCTGGCGGACTAGCGGGAGCCTACGAGCAGTACTTC CSAGGLAGAYEQYF
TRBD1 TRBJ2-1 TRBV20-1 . TGCAGTGCTGAACAGGGGTTTGGCTCCTACAATGAGCAGTTCTTC CSAEQGFGSYNEQFF
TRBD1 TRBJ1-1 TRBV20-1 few TGCAGTGCTGAGGAGGGGGCGCGGGACACTGAAGCTTTCTTT CSAEEGARDTEAFF
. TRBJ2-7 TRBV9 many TGTGCCAGCAGCGTTAGTGGGAGCCGGGGCGAGCAGTACTTC CASSVSGSRGEQYF
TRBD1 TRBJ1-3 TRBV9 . TGTGCCAGCAGCGTAGGGACAGGGGGCTCTGGAAACACCATATATTTT CASSVGTGGSGNTIYF
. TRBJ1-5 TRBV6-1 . TGTGCCAGCAGGCTCAATTGGGGTCCTGATCAGCCCCAGCATTTT CASRLNWGPDQPQHF
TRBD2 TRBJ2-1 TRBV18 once TGTGCCAGCTCACCGGGTAGCGGGATCCCTTTCGAGTCCTACAATGAGCAGTTCTTC CASSPGSGIPFESYNEQFF
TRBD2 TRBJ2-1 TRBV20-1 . TGCAGTGCTAGGGGGCGGGGGTCGGGATATTCCTACAATGAGCAGTTCTTC CSARGRGSGYSYNEQFF
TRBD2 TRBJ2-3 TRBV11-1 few TGTGCCAGCAGCTCCCAGGGCGGGGGAGCGCATACGCAGTATTTT CASSSQGGGAHTQYF
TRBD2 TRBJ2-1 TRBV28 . TGTGCCAGCAGTTCTCTCTTTGGGACTAGCGGGAGGGCTGGGGCCAATGAGCAGTTCTTC CASSSLFGTSGRAGANEQFF
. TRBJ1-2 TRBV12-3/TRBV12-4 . TGTGCCAGCAGTTCGGGGAGATACACCTTC CASSSGRYTF
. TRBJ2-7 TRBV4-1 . TGCGCCAGCAGGGATGGAAGGGGCGAGCAGTACTTC CASRDGRGEQYF
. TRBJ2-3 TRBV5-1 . TGCGCCAGCAGCTCGTTTCCGGAGGGCGATACGCAGTATTTT CASSSFPEGDTQYF
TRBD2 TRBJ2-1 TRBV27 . TGTGCCAGCAGTCCCCTAGCGGAAAACAATGAGCAGTTCTTC CASSPLAENNEQFF
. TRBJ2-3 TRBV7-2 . TGTGCCAGCAGCCCCTTTGGGCGGGGCAGACATACGCAGTATTTT CASSPFGRGRHTQYF